This TCR beta chain is drawn from a study of CD8 T cells in ankylosing spondylitis. Whole-study results and caveats: Matched ankylosing spondylitis synovial fluid reportedly showed significant enrichment of disease-linked clones.

Quantitative barcoded 5'-RACE was used to prepare TCR beta libraries. TCRdb analysed the 5' RACE reads with MiXCR anew, one entry per CDR3 protein. The sample has approximately 260,000 distinct CDR3 sequences, under 20% seen once; the top ten hold over 25%. The ends were cut back, 5 bases at V and 6 bases at J, with 13 bases in the middle. The CDR3 is 12 residues long. Germline CDR1 GTSNPN, CDR2 SVGIG (reference sequence). This clonotype turned up a few times. Its specificity is not known. The sample consisted of blood, either unsorted or a sorted T cell fraction (not recorded which). The receptor was derived from a male donor with ankylosing spondylitis or in good health (not recorded which). The chain carries TRBV30 and TRBJ1-1; possibly TRBD1 for D (5 bases). CDR3 in DNA: TGTGCCTGGCAGGGTGGAGGACCTGAAGCTTTCTTT. This sequence encodes CAWQGGGPEAFF.